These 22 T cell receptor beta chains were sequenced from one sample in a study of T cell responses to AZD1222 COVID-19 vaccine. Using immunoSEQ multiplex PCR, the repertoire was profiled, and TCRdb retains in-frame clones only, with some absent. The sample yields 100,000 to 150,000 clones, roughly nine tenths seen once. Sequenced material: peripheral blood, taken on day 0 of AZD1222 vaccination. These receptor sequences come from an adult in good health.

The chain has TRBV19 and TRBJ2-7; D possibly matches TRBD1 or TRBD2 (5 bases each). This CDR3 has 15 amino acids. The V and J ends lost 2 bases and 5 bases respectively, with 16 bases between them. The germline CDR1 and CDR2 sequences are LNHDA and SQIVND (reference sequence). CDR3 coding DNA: TGTGCCAGTAGTATAACTATGGGGGATCCCCACGAGCAGTACTTC. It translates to CASSITMGDPHEQYF.

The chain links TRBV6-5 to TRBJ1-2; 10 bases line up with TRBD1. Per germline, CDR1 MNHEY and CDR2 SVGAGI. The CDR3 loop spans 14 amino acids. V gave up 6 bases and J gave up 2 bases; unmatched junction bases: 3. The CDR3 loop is CASSAGQGNYGYTF. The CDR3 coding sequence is TGTGCCAGCAGCGCGGGACAGGGGAACTATGGCTACACCTTC.

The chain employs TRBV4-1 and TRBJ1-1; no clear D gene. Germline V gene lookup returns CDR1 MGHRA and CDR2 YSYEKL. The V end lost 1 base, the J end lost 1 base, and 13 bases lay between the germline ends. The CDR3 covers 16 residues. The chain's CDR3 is CASSQGPRPGNTEAFF. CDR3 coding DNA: TGCGCCAGCAGCCAAGGCCCGCGACCAGGGAACACTGAAGCTTTCTTT.

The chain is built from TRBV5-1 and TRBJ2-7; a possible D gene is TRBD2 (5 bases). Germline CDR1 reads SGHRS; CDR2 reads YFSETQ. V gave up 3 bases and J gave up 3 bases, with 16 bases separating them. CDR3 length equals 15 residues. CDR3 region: CASSSPFGGDYEQYF. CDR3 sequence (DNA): TGCGCCAGCAGCTCGCCCTTCGGAGGTGACTACGAGCAGTACTTC.

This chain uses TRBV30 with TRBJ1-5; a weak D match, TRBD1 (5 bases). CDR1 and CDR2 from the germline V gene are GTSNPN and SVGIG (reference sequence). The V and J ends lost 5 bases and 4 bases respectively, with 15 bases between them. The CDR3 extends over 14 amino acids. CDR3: CAWGPGGMNQPQHF. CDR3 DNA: TGTGCCTGGGGGCCCGGGGGAATGAATCAGCCCCAGCATTTT.

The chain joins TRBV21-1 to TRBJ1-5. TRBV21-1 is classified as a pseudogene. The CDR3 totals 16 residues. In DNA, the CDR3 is TGTGCCAGCAGCGCCGCTTCGCTATATAGCAATCAGCCCCAGCATTTT. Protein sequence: CASSAASLYSNQPQHF.

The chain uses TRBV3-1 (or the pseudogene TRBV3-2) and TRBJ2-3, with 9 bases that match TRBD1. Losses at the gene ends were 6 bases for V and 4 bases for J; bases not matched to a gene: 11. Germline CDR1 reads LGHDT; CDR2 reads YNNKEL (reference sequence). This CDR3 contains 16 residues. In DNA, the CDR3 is TGTGCCAGCAGGCAAACAGGGGGCAGGGGGTCAGATACGCAGTATTTT. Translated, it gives CASRQTGGRGSDTQYF.

The DNA of the CDR3 is TGTGCCAGCTCACCATCCCAGGGGAACTCCAATGAGCAGTTCTTC. It is translated as CASSPSQGNSNEQFF. The gene calls are TRBV18 and TRBJ2-1, with D perhaps matching TRBD1 (6 bases). V shed 2 bases and J shed 6 bases, with 14 bases lying between them. CDR1 is KGHSH and CDR2 is LQKENI in the germline V gene. The CDR3 loop spans 15 amino acids. The whole variable domain, filled in from reference TRBV18 and TRBJ2-1, reads NAGVMQNPRHLVRRRGQEARLRCSPMKGHSHVYWYRQLPEEGLKFMVYLQKENIIDESGMPKERFSAEFPKEGPSILRIQQVVRGDSAAYFCASSPSQGNSNEQFFGPGTRLTVL.

The CDR3 region is CASSAGTSGRADGELFF. CDR3 nucleotide sequence: TGTGCCAGCAGCGCGGGGACTAGCGGGAGGGCCGACGGGGAGCTGTTTTTT. The chain employs TRBV9 and TRBJ2-2; 16 positions agree with TRBD2. The V gene end was trimmed by 3 bases and the J gene end by 7 bases; junction bases not matched to a gene: 6. Per the germline V gene, CDR1 is SGDLS and CDR2 is YYNGEE. CDR3 size: 17 residues.

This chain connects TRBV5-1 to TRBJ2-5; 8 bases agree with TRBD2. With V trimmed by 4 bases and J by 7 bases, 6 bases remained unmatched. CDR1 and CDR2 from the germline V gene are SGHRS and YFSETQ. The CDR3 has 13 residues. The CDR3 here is CASSPGLEGTQYF. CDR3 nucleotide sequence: TGCGCCAGCAGCCCGGGACTAGAGGGGACCCAGTACTTC.

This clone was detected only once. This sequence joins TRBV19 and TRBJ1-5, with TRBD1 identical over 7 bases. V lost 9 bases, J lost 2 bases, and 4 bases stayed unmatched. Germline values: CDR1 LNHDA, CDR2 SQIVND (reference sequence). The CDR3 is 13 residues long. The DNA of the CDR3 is TGTGCCAGCAGTGGGACAGGCAATCAGCCCCAGCATTTT. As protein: CASSGTGNQPQHF.

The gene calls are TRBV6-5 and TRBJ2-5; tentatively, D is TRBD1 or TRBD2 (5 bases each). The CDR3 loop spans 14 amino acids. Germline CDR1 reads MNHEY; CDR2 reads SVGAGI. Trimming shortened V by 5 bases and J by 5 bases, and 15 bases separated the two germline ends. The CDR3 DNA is TGTGCCAGCAGTCTTGATGAGGGGCGGGAGACCCAGTACTTC. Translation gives CASSLDEGRETQYF.

The CDR3 spells CASSYERATGGMVYGYTF. The CDR3 nucleotides are TGTGCCAGCAGTTACGAGAGAGCGACAGGGGGCATGGTCTATGGCTACACCTTC. The V gene is TRBV6-2 or TRBV6-3, the J gene TRBJ1-2; 10 bases align to TRBD1. The V gene end was trimmed by 2 bases and the J gene end by 4 bases; junction bases not matched to a gene: 13. The CDR3 spans 18 residues. Germline lookup yields CDR1 MNHEY and CDR2 SVGEGT.

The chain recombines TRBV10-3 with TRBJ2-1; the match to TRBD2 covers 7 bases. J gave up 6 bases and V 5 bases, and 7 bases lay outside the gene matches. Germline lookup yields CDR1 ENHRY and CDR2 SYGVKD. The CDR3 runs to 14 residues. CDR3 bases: TGTGCCATCAGTTCGCCGGGACTATTCAATGAGCAGTTCTTC. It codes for CAISSPGLFNEQFF.

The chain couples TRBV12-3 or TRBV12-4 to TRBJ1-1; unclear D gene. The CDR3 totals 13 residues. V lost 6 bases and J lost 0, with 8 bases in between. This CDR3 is CASRSPLNTEAFF. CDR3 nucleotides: TGTGCCAGCAGATCCCCCCTGAACACTGAAGCTTTCTTT.

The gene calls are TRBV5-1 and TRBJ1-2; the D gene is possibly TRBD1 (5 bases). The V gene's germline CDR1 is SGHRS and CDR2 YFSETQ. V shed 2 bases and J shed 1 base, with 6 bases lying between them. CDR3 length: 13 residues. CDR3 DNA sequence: TGCGCCAGCAGCTTTGACAGTAACTATGGCTACACCTTC. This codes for CASSFDSNYGYTF.

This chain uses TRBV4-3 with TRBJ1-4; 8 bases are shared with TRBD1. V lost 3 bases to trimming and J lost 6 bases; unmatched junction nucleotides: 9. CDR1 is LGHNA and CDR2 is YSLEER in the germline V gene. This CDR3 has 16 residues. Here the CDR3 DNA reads TGCGCCAGCAGCCAGCAAACCGGGACAGGACATGAAAAACTGTTTTTT. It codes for CASSQQTGTGHEKLFF.

Here the CDR3 reads CASSFQMDGYTF. Here the CDR3 DNA reads TGTGCCAGCAGCTTTCAAATGGATGGCTACACCTTC. The chain links TRBV5-4 to TRBJ1-2, with D uncertain. Trimming stripped 2 bases from V and 6 bases from J, with 8 bases between. CDR1 is SGHNT and CDR2 is YYREEE in the germline V gene (reference sequence). The CDR3 has 12 amino acids.

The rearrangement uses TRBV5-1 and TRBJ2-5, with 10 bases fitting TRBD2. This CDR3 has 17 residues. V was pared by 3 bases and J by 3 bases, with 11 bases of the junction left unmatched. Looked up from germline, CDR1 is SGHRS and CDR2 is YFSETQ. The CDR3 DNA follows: TGCGCCAGCAGCTCCACCCCGGGACTAGCGCTAAAAGAGACCCAGTACTTC. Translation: CASSSTPGLALKETQYF. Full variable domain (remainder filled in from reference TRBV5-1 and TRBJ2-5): KAGVTQTPRYLIKTRGQQVTLSCSPISGHRSVSWYQQTPGQGLQFLFEYFSETQRNKGNFPGRFSGRQFSNSRSEMNVSTLELGDSALYLCASSSTPGLALKETQYFGPGTRLLVL.

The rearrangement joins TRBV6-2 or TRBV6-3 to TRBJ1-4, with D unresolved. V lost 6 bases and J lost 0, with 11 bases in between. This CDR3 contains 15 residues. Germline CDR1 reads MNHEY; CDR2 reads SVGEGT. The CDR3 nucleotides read TGTGCCAGCAGCCGCGAGTCTTCAACTAATGAAAAACTGTTTTTT. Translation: CASSRESSTNEKLFF.

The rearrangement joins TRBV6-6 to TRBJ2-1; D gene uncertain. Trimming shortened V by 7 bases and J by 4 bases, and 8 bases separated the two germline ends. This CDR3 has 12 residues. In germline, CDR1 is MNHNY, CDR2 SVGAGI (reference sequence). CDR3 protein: CASTDPYNEQFF. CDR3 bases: TGTGCCAGCACTGACCCTTACAATGAGCAGTTCTTC.

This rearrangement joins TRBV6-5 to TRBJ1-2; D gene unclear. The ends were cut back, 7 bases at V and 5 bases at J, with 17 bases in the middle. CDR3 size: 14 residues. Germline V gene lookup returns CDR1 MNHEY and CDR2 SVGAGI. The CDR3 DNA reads TGTGCCAGCACGGGCAGGTGGGATGGGTATGGCTACACCTTC. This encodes CASTGRWDGYGYTF.